This T cell receptor beta chain emerged from a study of blood T cell repertoires in COVID-19. Clones were read by immunoSEQ multiplex PCR, and TCRdb kept only the in-frame ones, dropping some. This sample has about 250,000 clones, with about 79% found just once. Specimen: peripheral blood. The sequence derives from an elderly man with acute or convalescent COVID-19.

The CDR3 spells CASSDRVRTGELFF. The CDR3, as DNA: TGTGCCAGCAGTGACAGGGTGCGGACCGGGGAGCTGTTTTTT. J is TRBJ2-2 and V is TRBV28; 7 bases match TRBD1. The ends lost 5 bases at V and 5 bases at J; junction bases unmatched: 5. CDR1 is MDHEN, CDR2 SYDVKM, per germline. This CDR3 is built from 14 residues.